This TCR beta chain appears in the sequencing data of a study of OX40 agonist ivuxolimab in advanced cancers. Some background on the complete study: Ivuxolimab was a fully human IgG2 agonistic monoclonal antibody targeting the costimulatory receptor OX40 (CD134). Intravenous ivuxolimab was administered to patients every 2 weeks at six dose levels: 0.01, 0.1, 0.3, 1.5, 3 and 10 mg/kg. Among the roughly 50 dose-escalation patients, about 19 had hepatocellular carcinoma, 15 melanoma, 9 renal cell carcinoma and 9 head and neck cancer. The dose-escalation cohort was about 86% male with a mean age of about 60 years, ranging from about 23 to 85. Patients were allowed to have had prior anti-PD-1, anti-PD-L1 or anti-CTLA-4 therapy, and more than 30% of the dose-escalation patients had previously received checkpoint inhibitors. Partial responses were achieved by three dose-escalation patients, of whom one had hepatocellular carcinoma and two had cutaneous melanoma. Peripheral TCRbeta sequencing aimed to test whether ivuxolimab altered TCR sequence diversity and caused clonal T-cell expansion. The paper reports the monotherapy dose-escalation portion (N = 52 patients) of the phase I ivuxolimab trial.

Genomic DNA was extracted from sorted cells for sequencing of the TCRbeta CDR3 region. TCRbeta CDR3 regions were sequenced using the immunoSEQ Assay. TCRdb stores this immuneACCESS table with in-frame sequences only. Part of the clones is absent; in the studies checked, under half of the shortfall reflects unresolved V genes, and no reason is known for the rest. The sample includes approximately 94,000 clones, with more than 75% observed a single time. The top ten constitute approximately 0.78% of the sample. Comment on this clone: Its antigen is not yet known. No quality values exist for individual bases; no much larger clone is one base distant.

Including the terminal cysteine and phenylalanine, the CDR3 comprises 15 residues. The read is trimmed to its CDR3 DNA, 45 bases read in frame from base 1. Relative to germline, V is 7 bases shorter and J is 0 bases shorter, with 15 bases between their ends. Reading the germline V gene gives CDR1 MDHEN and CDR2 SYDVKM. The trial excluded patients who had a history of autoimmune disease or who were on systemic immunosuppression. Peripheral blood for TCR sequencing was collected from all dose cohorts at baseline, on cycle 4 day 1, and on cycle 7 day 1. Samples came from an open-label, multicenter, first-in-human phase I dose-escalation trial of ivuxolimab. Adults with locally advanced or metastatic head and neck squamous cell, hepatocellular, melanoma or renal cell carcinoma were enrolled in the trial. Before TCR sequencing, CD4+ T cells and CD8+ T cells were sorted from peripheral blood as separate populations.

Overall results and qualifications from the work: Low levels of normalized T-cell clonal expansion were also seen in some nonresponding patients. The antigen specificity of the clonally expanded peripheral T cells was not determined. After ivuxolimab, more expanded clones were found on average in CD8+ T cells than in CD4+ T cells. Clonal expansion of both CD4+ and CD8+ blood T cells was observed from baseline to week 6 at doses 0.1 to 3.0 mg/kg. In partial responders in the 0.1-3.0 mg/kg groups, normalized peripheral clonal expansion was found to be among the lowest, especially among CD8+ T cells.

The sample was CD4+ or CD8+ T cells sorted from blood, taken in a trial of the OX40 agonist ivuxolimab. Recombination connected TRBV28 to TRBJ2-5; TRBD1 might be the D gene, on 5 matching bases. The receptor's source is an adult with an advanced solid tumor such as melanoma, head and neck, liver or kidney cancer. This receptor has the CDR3 CASTQRQPNQETQYF. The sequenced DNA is TGTGCCAGCACTCAACGACAGCCAAACCAAGAGACCCAGTACTTC. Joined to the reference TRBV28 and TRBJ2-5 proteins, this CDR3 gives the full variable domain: DVKVTQSSRYLVKRTGEKVFLECVQDMDHENMFWYRQDPGLGLRLIYFSYDVKMKEKGDIPEGYSVSREKKERFSLILESASTNQTSMYLCASTQRQPNQETQYFGPGTRLLVL.